The 15 T cell receptor beta chains presented below share a single source sample, sequenced in a study of blood T cell repertoires in COVID-19. Libraries were prepared by immunoSEQ multiplex PCR; TCRdb keeps only in-frame clonotypes and omits some of them. Altogether around 250,000 clones are present, approximately 89% being singletons, with the ten largest covering just under 9%. The sequenced sample was peripheral blood. Receptors originate from a man aged 35 to 55 with active or convalescent COVID-19.

The rearrangement joins TRBV2 to TRBJ2-6; D is possibly TRBD1 (6 bases). The V end was cut by 2 bases, the J end by 1 base, with 6 bases between. The CDR3 contains 15 residues. Germline V gene data show CDR1 as SNHLY and CDR2 as FYNNEI. The CDR3 reads CASSERGSGANVLTF. In DNA, the CDR3 is TGTGCCAGCAGTGAAAGGGGGTCTGGGGCCAACGTCCTGACTTTC.

This chain links TRBV4-1 with TRBJ1-1; 9 bases agree with TRBD1. CDR3 size: 12 residues. The V gene end was trimmed by 8 bases and the J gene end by 7 bases; junction bases not matched to a gene: 5. Germline CDR1 reads MGHRA; CDR2 reads YSYEKL. The CDR3 sequence is CASRGQGLEAFF. In DNA form, the CDR3 reads TGCGCCAGCCGGGGACAGGGTCTTGAAGCTTTCTTT.

The chain couples TRBV11-3 to TRBJ2-7; D is perhaps TRBD2 (6 bases). Germline loops: CDR1 SGHNT, CDR2 YENEEA. The CDR3 consists of 18 residues. The germline V and J ends were trimmed by 1 base and 2 bases, with 21 bases remaining between them. This CDR3 is CASSLVTPGGTRPYEQYF. DNA for the CDR3: TGTGCCAGCAGCTTAGTAACTCCTGGGGGGACGAGACCCTACGAGCAGTACTTC.

The chain employs TRBV11-2 and TRBJ2-5; the D gene is possibly TRBD1 (5 bases). The germline V gene encodes CDR1 SGHAT and CDR2 FQNNGV. CDR3 length: 15 residues. Trimming cost V 3 bases and J 4 bases, with 15 bases left between them. The CDR3 DNA sequence: TGTGCCAGCAGCTTCTGGCAGGGAAGGGTAGAGACCCAGTACTTC. The encoded protein is CASSFWQGRVETQYF.

The V gene is TRBV19, the J gene TRBJ2-1; 10 nucleotides align to TRBD1. Germline-derived CDR1 and CDR2 are LNHDA and SQIVND (reference sequence). This CDR3 contains 23 residues. The junction had 23 bases not matched to a gene; V was cut back by 3 bases and J by 0 bases. The CDR3 sequence is CASSIAPGQGRLSGAHSYNEQFF. In DNA form, the CDR3 reads TGTGCCAGTAGTATTGCTCCGGGACAGGGGAGGTTGAGCGGGGCGCACTCCTACAATGAGCAGTTCTTC.

This clone was picked up a small number of times. The CDR3 reads CATSRPTGTRPNEQFF. CDR3 sequence (DNA): TGTGCCACCAGCAGACCGACCGGGACTAGGCCGAATGAGCAGTTCTTC. The chain employs TRBV15 and TRBJ2-1; TRBD2 matches at 8 bases. The CDR3 extends over 16 amino acids. The V gene end was trimmed by 2 bases and the J gene end by 7 bases; junction bases not matched to a gene: 10. Germline-derived CDR1 and CDR2 are LNHNV and YYDKDF (reference sequence).

This chain joins TRBV27 and TRBJ1-1; D is unclear. V lost 4 bases and J 1 base, leaving 13 bases between the germline ends. CDR1 is MNHEY and CDR2 is SMNVEV in the germline V gene (reference sequence). This CDR3 has 15 residues. The CDR3 is CASSWATAGNTEAFF. The CDR3 DNA sequence: TGTGCCAGCAGTTGGGCCACCGCGGGGAACACTGAAGCTTTCTTT.

A note on this clone: Distinct nucleotide sequences in the sample also encode this CDR3. The gene calls are TRBV6-2 or TRBV6-3 and TRBJ2-5; D is ambiguous. Germline-derived CDR1 and CDR2 are MNHEY and SVGEGT. CDR3 length: 11 amino acids. V was cut by 2 bases and J by 5 bases, with 3 bases left in between. The CDR3 loop is CASSYPETQYF. The CDR3 nucleotides read TGTGCCAGCAGTTACCCGGAGACCCAGTACTTC.

A few counts support this clone. This chain joins TRBV6-2 or TRBV6-3 and TRBJ1-5, with TRBD1 identical over 10 bases. J was trimmed by 9 bases and V by 6 bases; bases with no gene match: 5. The CDR3 spans 13 residues. Per the germline V gene, CDR1 is MNHEY and CDR2 is SVGEGT. CDR3 nucleotide sequence: TGTGCCAGCAGCGCAGACAGGGGGCGGCCCCAGCATTTT. Translation: CASSADRGRPQHF.

The rearrangement uses TRBV9 and TRBJ2-4; 9 bases align to TRBD2. This CDR3 spans 15 amino acids. CDR1 is SGDLS and CDR2 is YYNGEE in the germline V gene. Germline trimming cut 4 bases from V and 7 bases from J; bases unmatched to any gene: 9. In DNA, the CDR3 is TGTGCCAGCAGCCCAGGGAATAGCGGGGGTAACATTCAGTACTTC. This sequence encodes CASSPGNSGGNIQYF.

V usage is TRBV29-1 and J usage is TRBJ2-7; perhaps TRBD2 as D (5 bases). CDR1 SQVTM and CDR2 ANQGSEA come from the germline V gene. The V end lost 4 bases, the J end lost 0 bases, and 13 bases lay between the germline ends. The CDR3 spans 14 residues. Here the CDR3 reads CSVVGARSSYEQYF. In nucleotides, the CDR3 is TGCAGCGTTGTGGGAGCGAGGAGCTCCTACGAGCAGTACTTC.

V is TRBV2 and J is TRBJ1-1; no clear D. The germline V and J ends were trimmed by 6 bases and 0 bases, with 14 bases remaining between them. The CDR3 totals 15 residues. Germline-derived CDR1 and CDR2 are SNHLY and FYNNEI. In nucleotides, the CDR3 is TGTGCCAGCAGCGCTACCGGGTATATGAACACTGAAGCTTTCTTT. It encodes CASSATGYMNTEAFF.

This chain connects TRBV12-5 to TRBJ2-3; 7 bases are a match to TRBD2. The CDR3 is made up of 16 amino acids. Germline values: CDR1 LGHNT, CDR2 FRNRAP. After removal of 7 bases from V and 8 bases from J, the junction contained 18 bases not matched to a gene. In nucleotides, the CDR3 is TGTGCTAGTGTTTCAGGGTCTAGCGGAGGGCCCGGTACGCAGTATTTT. This gives the protein CASVSGSSGGPGTQYF.

The chain links TRBV24-1 to TRBJ2-1; D might be TRBD2 (6 bases). V was shortened by 0 bases and J by 10 bases, with 9 bases between the two germline ends. The CDR3 has 13 residues. Germline V gives CDR1 KGHDR, CDR2 SFDVKD. CDR3 sequence: CATSDLPRGEQFF. The CDR3 DNA follows: TGTGCCACCAGTGATTTGCCTCGGGGGGAGCAGTTCTTC.

The gene calls are TRBV11-3 and TRBJ2-1; D not certain. The CDR3 spans 13 residues. CDR1 is SGHNT, CDR2 YENEEA, per germline. Trimming took off 5 bases at V and 7 bases at J, with 12 bases between the two ends. CDR3: CASSPPFQNEQFF. CDR3 sequence (DNA): TGTGCCAGCAGCCCCCCGTTTCAGAATGAGCAGTTCTTC.